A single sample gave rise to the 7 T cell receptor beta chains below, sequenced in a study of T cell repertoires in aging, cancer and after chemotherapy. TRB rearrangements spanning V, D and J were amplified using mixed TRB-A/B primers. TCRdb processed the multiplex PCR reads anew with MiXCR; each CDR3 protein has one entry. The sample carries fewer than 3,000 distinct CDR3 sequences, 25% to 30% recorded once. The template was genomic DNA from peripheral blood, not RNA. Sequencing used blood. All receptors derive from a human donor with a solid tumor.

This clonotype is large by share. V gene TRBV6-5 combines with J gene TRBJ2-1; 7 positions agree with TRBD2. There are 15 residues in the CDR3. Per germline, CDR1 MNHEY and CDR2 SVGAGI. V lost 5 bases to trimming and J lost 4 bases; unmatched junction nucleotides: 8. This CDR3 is CASSPREERYNEQFF. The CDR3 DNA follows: TGTGCCAGCAGTCCCCGGGAGGAGCGATACAATGAGCAGTTCTTC.

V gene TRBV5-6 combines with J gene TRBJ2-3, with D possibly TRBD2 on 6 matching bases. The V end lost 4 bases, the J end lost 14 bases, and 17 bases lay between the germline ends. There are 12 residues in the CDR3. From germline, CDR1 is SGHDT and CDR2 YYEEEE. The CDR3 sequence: CASSIGGSRSYF. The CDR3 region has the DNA TGTGCCAGCAGCATTGGAGGGTCGCGGTCGTATTTT.

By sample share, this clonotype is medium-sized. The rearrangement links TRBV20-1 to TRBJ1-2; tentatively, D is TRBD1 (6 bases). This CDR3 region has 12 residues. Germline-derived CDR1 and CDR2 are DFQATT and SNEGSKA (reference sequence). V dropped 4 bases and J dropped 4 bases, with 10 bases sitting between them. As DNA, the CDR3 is TGCAGTGCTATACAGGGCGGCTATGGCTACACCTTC. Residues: CSAIQGGYGYTF.

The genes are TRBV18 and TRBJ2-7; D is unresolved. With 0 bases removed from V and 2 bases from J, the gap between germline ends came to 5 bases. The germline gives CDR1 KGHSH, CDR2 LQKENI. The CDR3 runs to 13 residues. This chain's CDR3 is CASSPPGTYEQYF. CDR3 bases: TGTGCCAGCTCACCACCTGGGACCTACGAGCAGTACTTC. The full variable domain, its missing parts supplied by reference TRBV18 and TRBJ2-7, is NAGVMQNPRHLVRRRGQEARLRCSPMKGHSHVYWYRQLPEEGLKFMVYLQKENIIDESGMPKERFSAEFPKEGPSILRIQQVVRGDSAAYFCASSPPGTYEQYFGPGTRLTVT.

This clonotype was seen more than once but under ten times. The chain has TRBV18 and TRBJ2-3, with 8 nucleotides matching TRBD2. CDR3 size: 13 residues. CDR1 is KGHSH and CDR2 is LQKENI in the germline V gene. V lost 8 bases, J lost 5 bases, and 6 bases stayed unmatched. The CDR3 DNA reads TGTGCCAGCGGTAGCGGGGATGGAGATACGCAGTATTTT. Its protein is CASGSGDGDTQYF. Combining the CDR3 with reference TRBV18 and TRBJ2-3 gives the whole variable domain NAGVMQNPRHLVRRRGQEARLRCSPMKGHSHVYWYRQLPEEGLKFMVYLQKENIIDESGMPKERFSAEFPKEGPSILRIQQVVRGDSAAYFCASGSGDGDTQYFGPGTRLTVL.

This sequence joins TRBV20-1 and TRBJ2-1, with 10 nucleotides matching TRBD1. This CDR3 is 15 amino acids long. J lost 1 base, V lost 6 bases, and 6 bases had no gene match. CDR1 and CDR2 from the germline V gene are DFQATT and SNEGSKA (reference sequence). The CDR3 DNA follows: TGCAGTGCCGCACCGGGACAGGGGTCCTACAATGAGCAGTTCTTC. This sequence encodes CSAAPGQGSYNEQFF.

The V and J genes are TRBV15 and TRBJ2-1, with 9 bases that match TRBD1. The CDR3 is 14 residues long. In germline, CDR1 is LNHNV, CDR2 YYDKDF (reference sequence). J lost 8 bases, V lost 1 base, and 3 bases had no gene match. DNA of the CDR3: TGTGCCACCAGCAGAGGGGACAGGGAATATGAGCAGTTCTTC. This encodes CATSRGDREYEQFF.